This is a list of T cell receptor beta chains from one sample in a study of T cells in localized non-small cell lung cancer. Clones were sequenced by immunoSEQ multiplex PCR, and TCRdb holds only the in-frame ones, with some missing. The table records 52,000 or so clones, roughly 83% of them present only once. The source was peripheral blood mononuclear cells, collected before any cancer treatment. These receptors all come from a man aged 35-69 years with stage III lung adenocarcinoma. Each CDR3 is given with its conserved first and last residue. The order of the fields is J gene, V gene, D gene, clone size, CDR3 protein, CDR3 DNA. A D gene is named only where the DNA matches it firmly. Where a row states a size, it is once, few, many or the class of an expanded clone; other rows omit it.

J gene: TRBJ2-1; V gene: TRBV5-1; D gene: .; clone size: .; CDR3 protein: CARTQYNEQFF; CDR3 DNA: TGCGCCAGGACACAGTACAATGAGCAGTTCTTC
J gene: TRBJ1-3; V gene: TRBV11-2; D gene: .; clone size: few; CDR3 protein: CASSGGFQRNTIYF; CDR3 DNA: TGTGCCAGCAGCGGGGGTTTTCAGAGAAACACCATATATTTT
J gene: TRBJ1-4; V gene: TRBV7-9; D gene: .; clone size: .; CDR3 protein: CASSSLSTNEKLFF; CDR3 DNA: TGTGCCAGCAGCTCCCTAAGTACTAATGAAAAACTGTTTTTT
J gene: TRBJ2-5; V gene: TRBV5-1; D gene: .; clone size: .; CDR3 protein: CASSLVVTGQETQYF; CDR3 DNA: TGCGCCAGCAGCTTGGTTGTGACAGGACAAGAGACCCAGTACTTC
J gene: TRBJ1-5; V gene: TRBV6-5; D gene: .; clone size: .; CDR3 protein: CASSRAWDQPQHF; CDR3 DNA: TGTGCCAGCAGTCGGGCCTGGGATCAGCCCCAGCATTTT
J gene: TRBJ1-5; V gene: TRBV5-5; D gene: .; clone size: .; CDR3 protein: CASSTGGNQPQHF; CDR3 DNA: TGTGCCAGCAGCACTGGAGGCAATCAGCCCCAGCATTTT
J gene: TRBJ2-1; V gene: TRBV9; D gene: TRBD2; clone size: .; CDR3 protein: CASSVAGGTPTGQFF; CDR3 DNA: TGTGCCAGCAGCGTAGCGGGAGGAACTCCAACGGGACAGTTCTTC
J gene: TRBJ2-7; V gene: TRBV4-1; D gene: .; clone size: .; CDR3 protein: CASSQDPGDRTYEQYF; CDR3 DNA: TGCGCCAGCAGCCAAGACCCTGGGGACCGCACCTACGAGCAGTACTTC
J gene: TRBJ1-6; V gene: TRBV18; D gene: .; clone size: .; CDR3 protein: CASSPGQGPSPLHF; CDR3 DNA: TGTGCCAGCTCACCTGGCCAGGGGCCATCACCCCTCCACTTT
J gene: TRBJ2-5; V gene: TRBV5-1; D gene: .; clone size: once; CDR3 protein: CASSSSSVDQETQYF; CDR3 DNA: TGCGCCAGCAGCTCGTCTAGCGTGGATCAAGAGACCCAGTACTTC
J gene: TRBJ1-6; V gene: TRBV7-8; D gene: .; clone size: .; CDR3 protein: CASSLTADSPLHF; CDR3 DNA: TGTGCCAGCAGCTTAACGGCGGATTCACCCCTCCACTTT
J gene: TRBJ2-3; V gene: TRBV7-2; D gene: .; clone size: .; CDR3 protein: CASSLLLTGVTDTQYF; CDR3 DNA: TGTGCCAGCAGCTTATTACTAACGGGGGTCACAGATACGCAGTATTTT
J gene: TRBJ2-4; V gene: TRBV7-9; D gene: .; clone size: .; CDR3 protein: CASSQLGGQAGRGKNIQYF; CDR3 DNA: TGTGCCAGCAGCCAATTGGGCGGTCAAGCGGGCCGGGGAAAAAACATTCAGTACTTC
J gene: TRBJ2-2; V gene: TRBV9; D gene: .; clone size: .; CDR3 protein: CASSVGVSVGTGELFF; CDR3 DNA: TGTGCCAGCAGCGTAGGGGTAAGCGTTGGCACCGGGGAGCTGTTTTTT
J gene: TRBJ2-2; V gene: TRBV7-9; D gene: TRBD1; clone size: few; CDR3 protein: CASSWTGSGTGELFF; CDR3 DNA: TGTGCCAGCAGCTGGACAGGGTCGGGCACCGGGGAGCTGTTTTTT
J gene: TRBJ2-2; V gene: TRBV6-1; D gene: TRBD2; clone size: .; CDR3 protein: CASSGTAGGELFF; CDR3 DNA: TGTGCCAGCAGTGGAACAGCGGGAGGGGAGCTGTTTTTT
J gene: TRBJ1-1; V gene: TRBV4-2; D gene: .; clone size: .; CDR3 protein: CASSPPGRIPNTEKAFF; CDR3 DNA: TGTGCCAGCAGCCCGCCGGGACGTATCCCGAACACTGAGAAGGCTTTCTTT
J gene: TRBJ2-5; V gene: TRBV7-2; D gene: .; clone size: .; CDR3 protein: CASSLVVGSETQYF; CDR3 DNA: TGTGCCAGCAGCTTAGTGGTGGGTTCGGAGACCCAGTACTTC
J gene: TRBJ1-1; V gene: TRBV2; D gene: .; clone size: .; CDR3 protein: CASSGEYRSTEAFF; CDR3 DNA: TGTGCCAGCAGTGGGGAGTATCGGAGCACTGAAGCTTTCTTT
J gene: TRBJ1-6; V gene: TRBV5-1; D gene: .; clone size: .; CDR3 protein: CASSLGQVDDSPLHF; CDR3 DNA: TGCGCCAGCAGCTTGGGACAGGTGGACGATTCACCCCTCCACTTT
J gene: TRBJ2-7; V gene: TRBV6-5; D gene: .; clone size: .; CDR3 protein: CASSYSLGRLYF; CDR3 DNA: TGTGCCAGCAGTTACTCTCTGGGGAGATTGTACTTC
J gene: TRBJ1-1; V gene: TRBV6-6; D gene: TRBD1; clone size: .; CDR3 protein: CASSYEQGAGSEAFF; CDR3 DNA: TGTGCCAGCAGTTACGAACAGGGGGCTGGGTCTGAAGCTTTCTTT
J gene: TRBJ2-5; V gene: TRBV30; D gene: TRBD2; clone size: .; CDR3 protein: CAQNWREQETQYF; CDR3 DNA: TGTGCGCAAAATTGGCGGGAGCAAGAGACCCAGTACTTC
J gene: TRBJ2-1; V gene: TRBV29-1; D gene: .; clone size: .; CDR3 protein: CSVEVGTNPYNEQFF; CDR3 DNA: TGCAGCGTTGAGGTTGGGACCAACCCCTACAATGAGCAGTTCTTC
J gene: TRBJ2-1; V gene: TRBV6-5; D gene: .; clone size: .; CDR3 protein: CASSYRSGSEQFF; CDR3 DNA: TGTGCCAGCAGTTACAGGAGTGGTAGTGAGCAGTTCTTC
J gene: TRBJ2-2; V gene: TRBV7-6; D gene: TRBD1; clone size: .; CDR3 protein: CASSGDREGYTGELFF; CDR3 DNA: TGTGCCAGCAGCGGGGACAGGGAAGGGTACACCGGGGAGCTGTTTTTT
J gene: TRBJ2-3; V gene: TRBV7-2; D gene: TRBD2; clone size: once; CDR3 protein: CASSDRLASDTQYF; CDR3 DNA: TGTGCCAGCAGCGATCGACTAGCGTCAGATACGCAGTATTTT
J gene: TRBJ2-5; V gene: TRBV14; D gene: .; clone size: .; CDR3 protein: CASSRGQETQYF; CDR3 DNA: TGTGCCAGCAGCCGAGGCCAAGAGACCCAGTACTTC